This is a list of T cell receptor beta chains from one sample in a study of shared clonotypes between healthy human individuals. Assay used: immunoSEQ multiplex PCR; TCRdb lists only in-frame clones, some missing. The sample carries approximately 2,000,000 clones, less than 95% recorded once. The sequenced sample was naive CD4+ T cells from PBMCs. All receptors come from a man aged 18-30 years in good health. Some clones in this sample may be carry-over from other donors' samples. CDR3s include the opening cysteine and the closing phenylalanine or tryptophan. Fields, in order: J gene, V gene, CDR3 length, D gene, clone size, CDR3 DNA, CDR3 protein. D genes are given only for firm matches. Clone size is shown for a subset of rows, as once, few, many or a class of expanded clone.

>TRBJ2-7|TRBV11-3|15|NA|NA
TGTGCCAGCAGCTTAGTAGTCGGGGCCTCCTACGAGCAGTACTTC
CASSLVVGASYEQYF
>TRBJ2-3|TRBV9|16|TRBD1|NA
TGTGCCAGCAGCGTAGCAGGGACAGGGAACACAGATACGCAGTATTTT
CASSVAGTGNTDTQYF
>TRBJ2-4|TRBV7-2|13|TRBD1|NA
TGTGCCAGCAGCTTCGACAGGGAAAACATTCAGTACTTC
CASSFDRENIQYF
>TRBJ1-2|TRBV7-9|12|NA|once
TGTGCCAGCAGCTTGTATAACTATGGCTACACCTTC
CASSLYNYGYTF
>TRBJ2-4|TRBV7-9|16|NA|NA
TGTGCCAGCAGCCCCTGGACGGGGCTAGCCAAAAACATTCAGTACTTC
CASSPWTGLAKNIQYF
>TRBJ1-2|TRBV18|13|NA|NA
TGTGCCAGCTCAACGGGACTCGGAGCGGTCTCCACCTTC
CASSTGLGAVSTF
>TRBJ2-6|TRBV7-9|17|TRBD1|once
TGTGCCAGCAGCTTAGCCGGGACAGGGTCTGGGGCCAACGTCCTGACTTTC
CASSLAGTGSGANVLTF
>TRBJ2-1|TRBV25-1|16|NA|NA
TGTGCCAGCGTTCCGTTCGGGGATAGGGAAAGGAATGAGCAGTTCTTC
CASVPFGDRERNEQFF
>TRBJ1-3|TRBV5-1|13|NA|NA
TGCGCCAGCAGCTTGGACAGCGGAAACACCATATATTTT
CASSLDSGNTIYF
>TRBJ1-4|TRBV30|18|NA|once
TGTGCCTGGAGTGTACGGATGGTCATGGGGGCGCAGGATGAAAAACTGTTTTTT
CAWSVRMVMGAQDEKLFF
>TRBJ2-5|TRBV5-6|14|TRBD1|NA
TGTGCCAGCAACCCGGGACAGGGCTTTGAGACCCAGTACTTC
CASNPGQGFETQYF
>TRBJ1-4|TRBV5-5|15|NA|NA
TGTGCCAGCAGCCTTTTCGGACGGGGGGAGACGGAACTGTTTTTT
CASSLFGRGETELFF
>TRBJ2-7|TRBV4-1|17|TRBD2|NA
TGCGCCAGCAGCCAAGGGGAGCTAGCGGGAGGCTCCTACGAGCAGTACTTC
CASSQGELAGGSYEQYF
>TRBJ2-6|TRBV25-1|15|NA|NA
TGTGCCAGCAGCGACAGCTACTCTGGGGCCAACGTCCTGACTTTC
CASSDSYSGANVLTF
>TRBJ1-2|TRBV11-1|17|TRBD1|NA
TGTGCCAGCAGCTGGGGAGGCGGACAGGTCTCTAACTATGGCTACACCTTC
CASSWGGGQVSNYGYTF
>TRBJ1-5|TRBV11-2|13|NA|NA
TGTGCCAGCAGCTCCGGACTGAATCAGCCCCAGCATTTT
CASSSGLNQPQHF
>TRBJ2-7|TRBV5-6|16|NA|NA
TGTGCCAGCAGCTCCCCTGGCGGAGGGGACTCCTACGAGCAGTACTTC
CASSSPGGGDSYEQYF
>TRBJ2-5|TRBV4-1|16|NA|once
TGCGCCAGCAGCCAAGAAGCGTTTCGCGGGTGGGGGGCCCAGTACTTC
CASSQEAFRGWGAQYF
>TRBJ2-3|TRBV5-4|12|NA|NA
TGTGCCAGCAGTGTCGGGGGAGATACGCAGTATTTT
CASSVGGDTQYF
>TRBJ1-1|TRBV10-3|13|TRBD1|NA
TGTGCCATCAGTGCAGACAGGGACACTGAAGCTTTCTTT
CAISADRDTEAFF
>TRBJ1-1|TRBV11-3|13|NA|NA
TGTGCCAGCAGCTTAGGCCTGAACACTGAAGCTTTCTTT
CASSLGLNTEAFF
>TRBJ1-1|TRBV11-2|13|NA|NA
TGTGCCAGCAGCTTAATCGGGGGCACTGAAGCTTTCTTT
CASSLIGGTEAFF
>TRBJ2-7|TRBV5-1|15|NA|NA
TGCGCCAGCAGCCCCCGGGGGAGCAGGGAGAACGAGCAGTACTTC
CASSPRGSRENEQYF
>TRBJ2-1|TRBV6-6|13|TRBD2|NA
TGTGCCTCCACTAGCGGGAGCTACAATGAGCAGTTCTTC
CASTSGSYNEQFF
>TRBJ1-1|TRBV5-1|15|NA|few
TGCGCCAGCAGCCTGACCGGGGGGCCGGGGACTGAAGCTTTCTTT
CASSLTGGPGTEAFF
>TRBJ2-2|TRBV19|13|NA|NA
TGTGCCAGTAGTATGAGTCTAGCCGGGGAGCTGTTTTTT
CASSMSLAGELFF
>TRBJ2-3|TRBV27|16|TRBD1|NA
TGTGCCAGCAGTTTATCGAGGACAGGGGCGCCGCGTGGGCAGTATTTT
CASSLSRTGAPRGQYF
>TRBJ1-1|TRBV7-2|14|TRBD1|NA
TGTGCCAGCAGCCGAACGGACAGGGACACTGAAGCTTTCTTT
CASSRTDRDTEAFF
>TRBJ1-5|TRBV21-1|17|NA|NA
TGTGCCAGCAGCACCCGAGACTTACTCCATAGCAATCAGCCCCAGCATTTT
CASSTRDLLHSNQPQHF
>TRBJ2-7|TRBV28|15|TRBD1|NA
TGTGCCAGCACCCCCGCGACAGGGGGGGCCTACGAGCAGTACTTC
CASTPATGGAYEQYF
>TRBJ2-1|TRBV28|16|TRBD2|NA
TGTGCCAGCAGTTTATCGGGACTAGCGGAGTACAATGAGCAGTTCTTC
CASSLSGLAEYNEQFF
>TRBJ1-2|TRBV4-1|14|NA|NA
TGCGCCAGCAGCCAAGATTGGGAGAACTATGGCTACACCTTC
CASSQDWENYGYTF
>TRBJ2-5|TRBV5-4|15|NA|NA
TGTGCCAGCAGCCGAACAGGCATCTCTCAAGAGACCCAGTACTTC
CASSRTGISQETQYF
>TRBJ2-3|TRBV5-6|18|NA|NA
TGTGCCAGCAGCTTGTACCAGTTAGACCGTGCTAGCACAGATACGCAGTATTTT
CASSLYQLDRASTDTQYF
>TRBJ2-1|TRBV28|15|TRBD2|NA
TGTGCCAGCAGCCAGAGGACTAGCGGGTACAATGAGCAGTTCTTC
CASSQRTSGYNEQFF
>TRBJ1-1|TRBV7-2|14|NA|NA
TGTGCCAGCAGCTTATGGGGGACGAACACTGAAGCTTTCTTT
CASSLWGTNTEAFF
>TRBJ1-4|TRBV5-5|13|NA|NA
TGTGCCAGCAGCTTACAGGAGAATGAAAAACTGTTTTTT
CASSLQENEKLFF
>TRBJ2-3|TRBV4-3|19|TRBD2|NA
TGCGCCAGCAGCCAAGATACTCGACTAGCGGGAGGGCAAGGAGATACGCAGTATTTT
CASSQDTRLAGGQGDTQYF
>TRBJ1-4|TRBV28|12|TRBD1|NA
TGTGCCATCTCCGACAGGGAGGAAAAACTGTTTTTT
CAISDREEKLFF
>TRBJ1-5|TRBV10-1|13|TRBD1|NA
TGCGCCAGCTCTTCGACAGGGGTGCAGCCCCAGCATTTT
CASSSTGVQPQHF
>TRBJ1-5|TRBV18|15|NA|NA
TGTGCCAGCTCACGGGACAATATCCCCAATCAGCCCCAGCATTTT
CASSRDNIPNQPQHF
>TRBJ2-3|TRBV5-4|15|NA|NA
TGTGCCAGCAGCTTAGCTTCCACCAGCACAGATACGCAGTATTTT
CASSLASTSTDTQYF
>TRBJ1-6|TRBV4-3|16|NA|once
TGCGCCAGCAGCCAAGAGGGTAGACAGAGCGGTTCACCCCTCCACTTT
CASSQEGRQSGSPLHF
>TRBJ1-5|TRBV19|15|NA|NA
TGTGCCAGTAAAATGGGAGGGTATAGCAATCAGCCCCAGCATTTT
CASKMGGYSNQPQHF
>TRBJ1-1|TRBV7-9|15|NA|NA
TGTGCCAGCAGCTTAGCGCGTCACGAAAACACTGAAGCTTTCTTT
CASSLARHENTEAFF
>TRBJ1-5|TRBV9|16|TRBD1|NA
TGTGCCAGCAGCGAGGGGGCGGGGGACAGCAATCAGCCCCAGCATTTT
CASSEGAGDSNQPQHF
>TRBJ2-4|TRBV28|14|NA|few
TGTGCCAGCAGCCCCGGACAGGGAGGGAACATTCAGTACTTC
CASSPGQGGNIQYF
>TRBJ2-1|TRBV5-1|15|TRBD2|NA
TGCGCCAGCAGCTTGGGGGAGGGAATCTACAATGAGCAGTTCTTC
CASSLGEGIYNEQFF
>TRBJ2-7|TRBV5-1|19|TRBD2|NA
TGCGCCAGCAGCTTGTCGATCGGGGCTAGCGGGCGACCCCCCTACGAGCAGTACTTC
CASSLSIGASGRPPYEQYF
>TRBJ1-2|TRBV18|16|TRBD1|NA
TGTGCCAGCTCACCAGTTCCGGGACAGGGGAACTATGGCTACACCTTC
CASSPVPGQGNYGYTF
>TRBJ1-5|TRBV7-2|17|TRBD1|once
TGTGCCAGCAGCCCGGGGACAGGGGGATATAGCAATCAGCCCCAGCATTTT
CASSPGTGGYSNQPQHF
>TRBJ1-4|TRBV7-9|12|NA|NA
TGTGCCAGCAGCTCAACTTTAGAGTATCTGTTTTTT
CASSSTLEYLFF
>TRBJ1-2|TRBV5-4|15|NA|NA
TGTGCCAGCAGCCCCCCCTCGTCCCCTTACTATGGCTACACCTTC
CASSPPSSPYYGYTF
>TRBJ2-6|TRBV7-2|16|NA|NA
TGTGCCAGCGGCCTAGCCTCCTTGCCTGGGGCCAACGTCCTGACTTTC
CASGLASLPGANVLTF